This entry lists 14 T cell receptor beta chains sequenced from one sample in a study of blood T cells in healthy people across ages. Together with a sample-barcoded 5' primer, a J-beta primer mix was included in a second PCR lasting roughly 6 to 12 cycles. MiXCR, applied by TCRdb to the 5' RACE reads, yields one record per CDR3 protein. The data show roughly 1.5 million distinct CDR3 sequences, 40% to 45% seen once. Sequencing used blood. These receptors all stem from a woman younger than 35 in good health.

The chain combines TRBV12-3 or TRBV12-4 with TRBJ2-3, with D tentatively TRBD1 or TRBD2 (6 bases each). V lost 6 bases and J 9 bases, leaving 16 bases between the germline ends. The CDR3 is 13 residues long. CDR3 protein: CASRPRGGGTQYF. For the CDR3, the DNA is TGTGCCAGCAGGCCCCGAGGGGGAGGAACGCAGTATTTT.

This clonotype was counted only a few times. V and J are TRBV25-1 and TRBJ2-3, with 7 bases matching TRBD1. With 8 bases clipped from V and 0 bases from J, the junction kept 5 bases outside the gene matches. Germline V gene lookup returns CDR1 MGHDK and CDR2 SYGVNS. The CDR3 consists of 14 residues. CDR3 loop: CASSGQLSTDTQYF. CDR3 DNA sequence: TGTGCCAGCTCGGGACAGCTTAGCACAGATACGCAGTATTTT.

As to this clonotype: A much more abundant neighbour one base away suggests this may be a read error. This chain uses TRBV4-3 with TRBJ2-5; D might be TRBD1 (6 bases). From germline, CDR1 is LGHNA and CDR2 YSLEER. The CDR3 spans 15 residues. The ends were cut back, 0 bases at V and 4 bases at J, with 12 bases in the middle. The CDR3 sequence is CASSQDVRGLETQYF. In DNA form, the CDR3 reads TGCGCCAGCAGCCAAGATGTGAGGGGGTTAGAGACCCAGTACTTC.

The V gene is TRBV24-1, the J gene TRBJ1-4; TRBD1 aligns across 7 bases. The CDR3 is made up of 15 amino acids. With V trimmed by 3 bases and J by 6 bases, 6 bases remained unmatched. Germline CDR1 is KGHDR and CDR2 is SFDVKD. The CDR3 bases are TGTGCCACCAGTGATCCTACAGGGGACGATGAAAAACTGTTTTTT. Protein product: CATSDPTGDDEKLFF.

This chain joins TRBV4-3 and TRBJ1-6; D is unclear. V was pared by 5 bases and J by 7 bases, with 15 bases between. This CDR3 spans 15 amino acids. Per germline, CDR1 LGHNA and CDR2 YSLEER. DNA of the CDR3: TGCGCCAGCAGCGAACAATCCGTCAGCAATTCACCCCTCCACTTT. Residues: CASSEQSVSNSPLHF.

The chain is built from TRBV19 and TRBJ2-3, with a weak D call TRBD2 (5 bases). V lost 9 bases, J lost 3 bases, and 13 bases lay in between. The CDR3 sequence is 13 residues long. The germline gives CDR1 LNHDA, CDR2 SQIVND (reference sequence). In DNA form, the CDR3 reads TGTGCCAGCAGAGACTACCTGACAGATACGCAGTATTTT. Protein: CASRDYLTDTQYF.

The rearrangement joins TRBV4-3 to TRBJ2-4; TRBD1 agrees at 7 bases. The germline gives CDR1 LGHNA, CDR2 YSLEER. The CDR3 extends over 12 amino acids. J was trimmed by 15 bases and V by 4 bases; bases with no gene match: 9. The DNA for the CDR3 is TGCGCCAGCAGCCCTCTGACAGGGCAATTGTACTTC. Translating it yields CASSPLTGQLYF.

This clonotype has a handful of counts. The chain has TRBV12-3 or TRBV12-4 and TRBJ1-4; weak D call: TRBD1 (5 bases). The CDR3 totals 15 residues. V was cut by 3 bases and J by 2 bases, with 10 bases left in between. The CDR3 DNA sequence: TGTGCCAGCAGTTTGTCAGGGAGGACTAATGAAAAACTGTTTTTT. It specifies CASSLSGRTNEKLFF.

The J gene is TRBJ1-1, the V gene TRBV29-1, with 8 bases aligning to TRBD1. In germline, CDR1 is SQVTM, CDR2 ANQGSEA. CDR3 length equals 13 residues. J gave up 3 bases and V 2 bases, and 2 bases lay outside the gene matches. CDR3 nucleotides: TGCAGCGTTGAACCGACAGGGGACACTGAAGCTTTCTTT. Its protein product is CSVEPTGDTEAFF.

The table lists this clonotype with a count of one. V is TRBV25-1 and J is TRBJ1-4; possibly TRBD1 for D (6 bases). The CDR3 loop spans 13 amino acids. Germline V CDR1 and CDR2: MGHDK, SYGVNS. V was clipped by 11 bases and J by 6 bases, with 16 bases between them. The CDR3 region is CASGRAGDEKLFF. The CDR3 coding sequence is TGTGCCTCCGGTCGGGCAGGGGATGAAAAACTGTTTTTT.

The chain employs TRBV4-3 and TRBJ2-4, with D possibly being TRBD2 (5 bases). The CDR3 is 15 residues long. The V and J ends lost 4 bases and 16 bases respectively, with 26 bases between them. Germline CDR1 is LGHNA and CDR2 is YSLEER. The CDR3 nucleotides read TGCGCCAGCAGCCTCAGGACCTCCCCGGGATACGAGCATTACTTC. It is translated as CASSLRTSPGYEHYF.

The rearrangement links TRBV6-2 or TRBV6-3 to TRBJ2-1; D perhaps matches TRBD2 (5 bases). V lost 5 bases and J 5 bases, leaving 19 bases between the germline ends. The CDR3 has 16 residues. Germline V CDR1 and CDR2: MNHEY, SVGEGT. The CDR3 nucleotides read TGTGCCAGCAGTGTCCCCGGGATTTCGGCCGACAATGAGCAGTTCTTC. Translation gives CASSVPGISADNEQFF.

The chain couples TRBV18 to TRBJ1-5; D remains ambiguous. Trimming left V 8 bases short and J 3 bases short, with 23 bases between. CDR1 and CDR2 from the germline V gene are KGHSH and LQKENI. There are 17 residues in the CDR3. CDR3 amino acids: CASPHSRTNFFNQPQHF. The CDR3 bases are TGTGCCAGCCCACACTCGAGGACGAATTTTTTCAATCAGCCCCAGCATTTT.

The chain employs TRBV12-3 or TRBV12-4 and TRBJ1-1, with D perhaps matching TRBD1 (6 bases). The CDR3 has 15 residues. V was shortened by 6 bases and J by 1 base, with 15 bases between the two germline ends. The CDR3 is CASSPNGQTNTEAFF. The CDR3 DNA sequence: TGTGCCAGCAGCCCGAATGGACAGACGAACACTGAAGCTTTCTTT.